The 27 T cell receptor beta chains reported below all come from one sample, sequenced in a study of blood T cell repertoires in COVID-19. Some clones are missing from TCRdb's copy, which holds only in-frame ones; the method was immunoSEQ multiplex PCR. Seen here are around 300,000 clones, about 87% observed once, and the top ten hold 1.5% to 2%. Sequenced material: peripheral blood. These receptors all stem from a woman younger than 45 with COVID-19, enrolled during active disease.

The CDR3 nucleotides read TGTGCCAGCAGCTTAGGGCAGGGGCTCAAGGAGCCCCAGCATTTT. Protein sequence: CASSLGQGLKEPQHF. This chain connects TRBV7-9 to TRBJ1-5; weak D call: TRBD1 (6 bases). The V end lost 1 base, the J end lost 8 bases, and 15 bases lay between the germline ends. Per the germline V gene, CDR1 is SEHNR and CDR2 is FQNEAQ (reference sequence). This CDR3 is 15 amino acids long.

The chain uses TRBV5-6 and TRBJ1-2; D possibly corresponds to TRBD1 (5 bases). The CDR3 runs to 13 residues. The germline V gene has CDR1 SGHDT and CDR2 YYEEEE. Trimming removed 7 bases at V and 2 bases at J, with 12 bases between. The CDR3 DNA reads TGTGCCAGCGACAACAGGATGAACTATGGCTACACCTTC. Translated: CASDNRMNYGYTF.

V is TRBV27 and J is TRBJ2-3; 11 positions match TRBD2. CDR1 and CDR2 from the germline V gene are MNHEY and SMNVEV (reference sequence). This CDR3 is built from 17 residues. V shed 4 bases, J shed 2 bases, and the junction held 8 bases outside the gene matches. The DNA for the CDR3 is TGTGCCAGCAGTTCGCTAGCGGGGGGCGGAGACACAGATACGCAGTATTTT. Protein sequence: CASSSLAGGGDTDTQYF.

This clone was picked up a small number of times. The CDR3 region has the DNA TGCAGCGTTTCTAATACCGCTTTGGGGGCAGCTAATGAAAAACTGTTTTTT. Its translation is CSVSNTALGAANEKLFF. The V gene is TRBV29-1, the J gene TRBJ1-4; D might be TRBD1 (6 bases). The V and J ends lost 5 bases and 3 bases respectively, with 22 bases between them. Germline assignment: CDR1 SQVTM and CDR2 ANQGSEA. The CDR3 length is 17 residues.

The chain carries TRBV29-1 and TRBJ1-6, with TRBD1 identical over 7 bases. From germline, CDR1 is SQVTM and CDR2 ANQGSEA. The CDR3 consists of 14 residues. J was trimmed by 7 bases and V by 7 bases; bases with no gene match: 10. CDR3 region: CSATFGQVNSPLHF. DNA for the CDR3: TGCAGCGCAACCTTTGGACAGGTGAATTCACCCCTCCACTTT.

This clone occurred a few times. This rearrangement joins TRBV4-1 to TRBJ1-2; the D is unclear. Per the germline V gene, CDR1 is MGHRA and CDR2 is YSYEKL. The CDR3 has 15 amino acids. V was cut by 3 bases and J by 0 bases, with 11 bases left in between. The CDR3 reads CASSQGSGTNYGYTF. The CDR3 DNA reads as TGCGCCAGCAGCCAGGGTTCGGGAACTAACTATGGCTACACCTTC.

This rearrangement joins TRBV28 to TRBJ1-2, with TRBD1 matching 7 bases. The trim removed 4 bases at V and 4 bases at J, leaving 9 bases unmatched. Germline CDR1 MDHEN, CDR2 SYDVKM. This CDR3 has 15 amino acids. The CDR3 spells CASSSRGVGTYGYTF. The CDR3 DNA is TGTGCCAGCAGTTCCAGGGGGGTTGGAACCTATGGCTACACCTTC.

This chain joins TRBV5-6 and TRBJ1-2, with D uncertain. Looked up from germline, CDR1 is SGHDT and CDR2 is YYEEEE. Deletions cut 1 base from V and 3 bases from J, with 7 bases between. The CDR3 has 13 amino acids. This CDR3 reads CASSLWSDYGYTF. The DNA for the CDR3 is TGTGCCAGCAGCTTGTGGTCAGACTATGGCTACACCTTC.

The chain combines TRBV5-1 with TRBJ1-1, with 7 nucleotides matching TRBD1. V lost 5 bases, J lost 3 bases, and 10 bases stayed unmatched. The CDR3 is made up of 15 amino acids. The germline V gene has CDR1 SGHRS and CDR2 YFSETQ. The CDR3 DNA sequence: TGCGCCAGCAGAGGGATACAGGGGCGGGACACTGAAGCTTTCTTT. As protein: CASRGIQGRDTEAFF.

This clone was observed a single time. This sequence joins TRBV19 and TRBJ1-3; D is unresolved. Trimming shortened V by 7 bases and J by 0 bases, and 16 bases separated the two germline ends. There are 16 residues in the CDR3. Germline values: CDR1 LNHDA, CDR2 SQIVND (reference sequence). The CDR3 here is CASIPMGRISGNTIYF. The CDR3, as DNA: TGTGCCAGTATTCCGATGGGGAGGATCTCTGGAAACACCATATATTTT.

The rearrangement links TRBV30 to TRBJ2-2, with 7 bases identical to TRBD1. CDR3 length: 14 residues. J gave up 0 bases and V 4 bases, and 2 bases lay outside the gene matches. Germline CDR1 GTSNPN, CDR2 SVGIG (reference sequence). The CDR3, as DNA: TGTGCCTGGAATACAGGGGCGAACACCGGGGAGCTGTTTTTT. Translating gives CAWNTGANTGELFF. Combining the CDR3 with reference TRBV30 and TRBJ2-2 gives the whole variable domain SQTIHQWPATLVQPVGSPLSLECTVEGTSNPNLYWYRQAAGRGLQLLFYSVGIGQISSEVPQNLSASRPQDRQFILSSKKLLLSDSGFYLCAWNTGANTGELFFGEGSRLTVL.

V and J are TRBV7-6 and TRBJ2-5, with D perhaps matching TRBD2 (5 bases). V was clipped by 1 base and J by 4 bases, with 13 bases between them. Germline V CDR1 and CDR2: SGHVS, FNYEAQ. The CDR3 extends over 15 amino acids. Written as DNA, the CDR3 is TGTGCCAGCAGCTTAGTAGGTGCTAGCAGAGAGACCCAGTACTTC. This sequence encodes CASSLVGASRETQYF.

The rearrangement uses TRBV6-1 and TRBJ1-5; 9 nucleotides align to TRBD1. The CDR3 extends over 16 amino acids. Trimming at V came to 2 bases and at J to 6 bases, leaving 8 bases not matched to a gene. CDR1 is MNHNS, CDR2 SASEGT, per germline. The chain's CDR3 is CASSEITGGAGQPQHF. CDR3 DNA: TGTGCCAGCAGTGAAATTACAGGGGGCGCGGGTCAGCCCCAGCATTTT.

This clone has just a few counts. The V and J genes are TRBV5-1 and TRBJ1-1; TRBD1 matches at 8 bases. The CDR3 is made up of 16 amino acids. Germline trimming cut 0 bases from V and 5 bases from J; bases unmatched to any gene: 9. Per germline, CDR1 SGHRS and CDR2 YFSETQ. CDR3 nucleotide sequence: TGCGCCAGCAGCTTGGTGCCAGGGGGCGGGCGGACTGAAGCTTTCTTT. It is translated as CASSLVPGGGRTEAFF.

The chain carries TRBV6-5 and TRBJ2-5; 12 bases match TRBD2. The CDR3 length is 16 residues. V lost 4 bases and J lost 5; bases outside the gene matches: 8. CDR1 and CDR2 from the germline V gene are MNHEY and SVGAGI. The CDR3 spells CASSWLAGGLHETQYF. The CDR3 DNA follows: TGTGCCAGCAGTTGGCTAGCGGGGGGGCTTCACGAGACCCAGTACTTC.

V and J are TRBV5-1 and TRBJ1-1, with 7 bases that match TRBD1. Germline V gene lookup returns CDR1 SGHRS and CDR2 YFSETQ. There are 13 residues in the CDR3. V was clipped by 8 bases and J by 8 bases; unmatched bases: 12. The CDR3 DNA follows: TGCGCCAGTATACAGGGGACAGAATTAGAAGCTTTCTTT. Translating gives CASIQGTELEAFF.

The CDR3 is CASSQDPTEGSNEKLFF. In DNA form, the CDR3 reads TGCGCCAGCAGCCAAGATCCCACCGAGGGCTCTAATGAAAAACTGTTTTTT. The rearrangement joins TRBV4-1 to TRBJ1-4, with unresolved D. Trimming cost V 0 bases and J 3 bases, with 14 bases left between them. Per germline, CDR1 MGHRA and CDR2 YSYEKL. The CDR3 runs to 17 residues.

CDR3 nucleotides: TGTGCCAGCAGCTTAGACCAGGGGGCGCGGAATTCACCCCTCCACTTT. Encoded protein: CASSLDQGARNSPLHF. The V and J genes are TRBV7-2 and TRBJ1-6, with 8 bases matching TRBD1. The CDR3 is 16 amino acids. The ends lost 1 base at V and 7 bases at J; junction bases unmatched: 6. Germline values: CDR1 SGHTA, CDR2 FQGNSA.

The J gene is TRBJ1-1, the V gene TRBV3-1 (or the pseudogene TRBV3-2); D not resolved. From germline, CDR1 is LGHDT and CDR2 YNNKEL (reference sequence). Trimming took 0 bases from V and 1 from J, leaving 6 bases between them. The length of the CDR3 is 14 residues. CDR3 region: CASSQEASNTEAFF. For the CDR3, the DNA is TGTGCCAGCAGCCAAGAAGCGTCGAACACTGAAGCTTTCTTT.

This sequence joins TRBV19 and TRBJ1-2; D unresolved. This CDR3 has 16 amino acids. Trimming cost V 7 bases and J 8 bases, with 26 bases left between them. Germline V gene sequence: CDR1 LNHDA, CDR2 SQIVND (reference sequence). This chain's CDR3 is CASNPGMPGRAAGYTF. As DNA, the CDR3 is TGTGCCAGTAACCCGGGGATGCCAGGACGTGCTGCCGGCTACACCTTC. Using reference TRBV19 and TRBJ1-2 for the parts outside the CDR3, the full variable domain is DGGITQSPKYLFRKEGQNVTLSCEQNLNHDAMYWYRQDPGQGLRLIYYSQIVNDFQKGDIAEGYSVSREKKESFPLTVTSAQKNPTAFYLCASNPGMPGRAAGYTFGSGTRLTVV.

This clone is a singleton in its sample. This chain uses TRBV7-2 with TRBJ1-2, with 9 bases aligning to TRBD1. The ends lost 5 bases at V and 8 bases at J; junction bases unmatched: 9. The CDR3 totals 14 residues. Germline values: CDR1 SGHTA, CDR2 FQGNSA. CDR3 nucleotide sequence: TGTGCCAGCAGCCCCATACAGGGGGCGCGAGGCTACACCTTC. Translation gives CASSPIQGARGYTF.

CDR3 amino acids: CASSTLESRSPLHF. In DNA form, the CDR3 reads TGCGCCAGCAGCACCCTTGAGTCAAGATCACCCCTCCACTTT. The V call is TRBV5-1, the J call TRBJ1-6, with D hard to call. The CDR3 extends over 14 amino acids. V shed 4 bases and J shed 10 bases, with 15 bases lying between them. Germline V gene data show CDR1 as SGHRS and CDR2 as YFSETQ.

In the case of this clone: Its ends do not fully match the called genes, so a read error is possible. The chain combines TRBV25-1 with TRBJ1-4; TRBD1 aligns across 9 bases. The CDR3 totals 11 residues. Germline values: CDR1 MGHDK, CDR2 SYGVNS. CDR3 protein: CAGSGGQGLFF. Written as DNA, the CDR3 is TGTGCCGGCAGTGGGGGACAGGGCCTGTTTTTT. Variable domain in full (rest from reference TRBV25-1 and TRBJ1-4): EADIYQTPRYLVIGTGKKITLECSQTMGHDKMYWYQQDPGMELHLIHYSYGVNSTEKGDLSSESTVSRIRTEHFPLTLESARPSHTSQYLCAGSGGQGLFFGSGTQLSVL.

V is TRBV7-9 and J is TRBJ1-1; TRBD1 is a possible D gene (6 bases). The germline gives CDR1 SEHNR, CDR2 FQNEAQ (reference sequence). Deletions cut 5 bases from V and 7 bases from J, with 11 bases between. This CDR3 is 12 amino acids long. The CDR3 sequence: CASSPGQIEAFF. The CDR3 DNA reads TGTGCCAGCAGCCCCGGACAGATTGAAGCTTTCTTT.

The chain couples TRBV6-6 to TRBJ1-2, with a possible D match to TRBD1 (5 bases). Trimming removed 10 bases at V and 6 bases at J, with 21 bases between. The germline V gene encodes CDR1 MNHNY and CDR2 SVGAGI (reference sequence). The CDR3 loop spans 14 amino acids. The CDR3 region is CATENDSVNHGYTF. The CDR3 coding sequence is TGTGCCACCGAGAATGACAGCGTGAACCATGGCTACACCTTC.

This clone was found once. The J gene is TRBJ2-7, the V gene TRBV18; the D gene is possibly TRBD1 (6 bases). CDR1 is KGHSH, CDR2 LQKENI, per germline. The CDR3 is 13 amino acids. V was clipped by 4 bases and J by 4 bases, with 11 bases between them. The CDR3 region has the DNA TGTGCCAGCTCACTGGGGGCGCTATACGAGCAGTACTTC. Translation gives CASSLGALYEQYF.

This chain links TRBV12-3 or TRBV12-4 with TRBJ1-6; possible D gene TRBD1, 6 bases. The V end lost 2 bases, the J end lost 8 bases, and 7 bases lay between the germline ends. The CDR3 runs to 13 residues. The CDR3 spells CASSLNRDSPLHF. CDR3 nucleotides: TGTGCCAGCAGTTTAAACAGGGATTCACCCCTCCACTTT.